This T cell receptor (beta chain) derives from a study of CD8+ T cells in alopecia areata. cDNA serving as the sequencing template came from extracted, reverse transcribed RNA. Sequencing used immunoSEQ multiplex PCR; TCRdb keeps in-frame clones, though not all of them. The data contain approximately 82,000 clones, roughly 47% of them singletons. Germline CDR1 and CDR2: PRHDT and FYEKMQ (reference sequence). The V gene end was trimmed by 3 bases and the J gene end by 4 bases; junction bases not matched to a gene: 5. The CDR3 has 15 residues. This receptor was identified in a human donor with alopecia areata. This sequence joins TRBV13 and TRBJ2-3, with 9 bases lining up with TRBD2. Sequencing was performed on NKG2D-high CD8+ T cells sorted from blood. The CDR3 here is CASSLLAGESDTQYF. For the CDR3, the DNA is TGTGCCAGCAGCTTGTTAGCGGGGGAGTCAGATACGCAGTATTTT.